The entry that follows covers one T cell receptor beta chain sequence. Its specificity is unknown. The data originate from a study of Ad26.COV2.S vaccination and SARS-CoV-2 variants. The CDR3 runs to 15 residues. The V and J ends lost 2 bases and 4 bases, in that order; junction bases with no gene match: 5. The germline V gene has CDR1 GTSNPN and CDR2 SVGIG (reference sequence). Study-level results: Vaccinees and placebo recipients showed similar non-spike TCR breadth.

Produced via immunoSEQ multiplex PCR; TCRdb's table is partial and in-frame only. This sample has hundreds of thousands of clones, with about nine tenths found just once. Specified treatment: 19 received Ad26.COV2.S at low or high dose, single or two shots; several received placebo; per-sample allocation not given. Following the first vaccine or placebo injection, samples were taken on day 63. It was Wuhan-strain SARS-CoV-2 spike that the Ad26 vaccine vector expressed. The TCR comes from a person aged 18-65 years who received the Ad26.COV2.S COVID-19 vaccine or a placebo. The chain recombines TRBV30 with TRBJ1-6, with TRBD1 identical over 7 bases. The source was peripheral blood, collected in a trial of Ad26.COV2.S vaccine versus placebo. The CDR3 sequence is CAWSPRDSYNSPLHF. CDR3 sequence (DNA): TGTGCCTGGAGTCCCCGGGACAGTTATAATTCACCCCTCCACTTT.